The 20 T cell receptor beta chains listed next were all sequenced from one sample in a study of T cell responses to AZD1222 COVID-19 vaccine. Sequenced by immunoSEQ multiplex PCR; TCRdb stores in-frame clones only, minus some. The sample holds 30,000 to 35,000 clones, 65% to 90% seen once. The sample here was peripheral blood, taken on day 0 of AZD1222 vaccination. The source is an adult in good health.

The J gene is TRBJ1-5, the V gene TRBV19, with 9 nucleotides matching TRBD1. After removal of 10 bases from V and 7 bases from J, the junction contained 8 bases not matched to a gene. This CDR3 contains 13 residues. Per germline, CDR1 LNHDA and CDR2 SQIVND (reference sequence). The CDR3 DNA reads TGTGCCACTACAGGGGGCGGTGGACAGCCCCAGCATTTT. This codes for CATTGGGGQPQHF.

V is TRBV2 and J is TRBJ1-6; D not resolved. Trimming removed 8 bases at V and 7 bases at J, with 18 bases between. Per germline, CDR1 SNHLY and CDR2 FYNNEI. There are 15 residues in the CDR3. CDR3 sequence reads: CASSTGGRANSPLHF. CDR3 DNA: TGTGCCAGCTCAACCGGCGGCCGAGCGAATTCACCCCTCCACTTT. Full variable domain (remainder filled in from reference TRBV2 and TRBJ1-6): EPEVTQTPSHQVTQMGQEVILRCVPISNHLYFYWYRQILGQKVEFLVSFYNNEISEKSEIFDDQFSVERPDGSNFTLKIRSTKLEDSAMYFCASSTGGRANSPLHFGNGTRLTVT.

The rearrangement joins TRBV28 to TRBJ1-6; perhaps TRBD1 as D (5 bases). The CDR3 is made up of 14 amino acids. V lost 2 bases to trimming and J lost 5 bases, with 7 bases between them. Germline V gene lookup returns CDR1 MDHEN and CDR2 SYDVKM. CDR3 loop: CASSLVQDNSPLHF. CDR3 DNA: TGTGCCAGCAGTTTAGTACAGGATAATTCACCCCTCCACTTT.

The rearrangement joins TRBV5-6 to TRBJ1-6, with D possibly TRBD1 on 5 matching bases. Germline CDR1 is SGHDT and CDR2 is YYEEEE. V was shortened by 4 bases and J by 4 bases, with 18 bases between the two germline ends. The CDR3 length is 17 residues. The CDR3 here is CASSRGGGSVYNSPLHF. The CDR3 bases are TGTGCCAGCAGCCGTGGGGGGGGATCCGTATATAATTCACCCCTCCACTTT.

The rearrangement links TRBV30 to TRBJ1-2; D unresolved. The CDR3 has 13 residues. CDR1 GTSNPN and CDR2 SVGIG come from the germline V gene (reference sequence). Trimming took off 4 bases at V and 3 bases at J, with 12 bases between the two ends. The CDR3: CAWTHDRHYGYTF. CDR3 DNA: TGTGCCTGGACCCACGATAGACACTATGGCTACACCTTC.

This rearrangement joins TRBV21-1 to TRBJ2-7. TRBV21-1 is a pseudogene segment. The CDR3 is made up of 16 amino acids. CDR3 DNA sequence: TGTGCCAGCAGCAAAGAGGTACGGATTCTCACCTACGAGCAGTACTTC. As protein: CASSKEVRILTYEQYF.

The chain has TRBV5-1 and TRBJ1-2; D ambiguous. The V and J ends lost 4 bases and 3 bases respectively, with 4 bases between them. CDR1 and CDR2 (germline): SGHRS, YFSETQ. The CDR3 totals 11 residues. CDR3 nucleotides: TGCGCCAGCAGCAGTGACTATGGCTACACCTTC. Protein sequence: CASSSDYGYTF.

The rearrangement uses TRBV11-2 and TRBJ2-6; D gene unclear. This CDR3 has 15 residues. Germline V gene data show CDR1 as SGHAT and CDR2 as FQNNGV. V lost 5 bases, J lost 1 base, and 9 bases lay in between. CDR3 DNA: TGTGCCAGCAGCCGGACCACATCTGGGGCCAACGTCCTGACTTTC. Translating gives CASSRTTSGANVLTF.

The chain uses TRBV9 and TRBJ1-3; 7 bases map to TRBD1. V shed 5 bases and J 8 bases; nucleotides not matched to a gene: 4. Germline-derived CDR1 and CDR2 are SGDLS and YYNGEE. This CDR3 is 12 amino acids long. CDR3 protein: CASSLRGDTIYF. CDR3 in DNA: TGTGCCAGCAGTCTCAGGGGGGACACCATATATTTT.

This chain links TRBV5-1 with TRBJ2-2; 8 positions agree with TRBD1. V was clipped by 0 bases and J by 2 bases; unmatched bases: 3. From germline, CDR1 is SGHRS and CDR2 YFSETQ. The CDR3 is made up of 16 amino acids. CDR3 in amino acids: CASSLVAGGNTGELFF. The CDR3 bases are TGCGCCAGCAGCTTGGTGGCAGGGGGCAACACCGGGGAGCTGTTTTTT.

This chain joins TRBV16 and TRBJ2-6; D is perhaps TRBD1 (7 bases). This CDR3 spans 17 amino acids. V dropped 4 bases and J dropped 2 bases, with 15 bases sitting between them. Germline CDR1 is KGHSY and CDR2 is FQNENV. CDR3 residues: CASSLPQGGAGANVLTF. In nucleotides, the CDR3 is TGTGCCAGCAGCCTCCCCCAGGGGGGAGCTGGGGCCAACGTCCTGACTTTC.

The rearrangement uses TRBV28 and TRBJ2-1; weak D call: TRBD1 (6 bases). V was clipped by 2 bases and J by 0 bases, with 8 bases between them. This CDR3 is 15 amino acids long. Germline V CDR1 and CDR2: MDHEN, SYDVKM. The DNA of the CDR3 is TGTGCCAGCAGTTTACTGGGGGCCTCCTACAATGAGCAGTTCTTC. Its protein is CASSLLGASYNEQFF.

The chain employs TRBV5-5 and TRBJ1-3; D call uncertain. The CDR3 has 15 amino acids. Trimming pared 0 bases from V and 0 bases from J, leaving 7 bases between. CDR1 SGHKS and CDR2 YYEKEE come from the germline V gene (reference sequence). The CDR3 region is CASSLEPYSGNTIYF. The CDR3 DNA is TGTGCCAGCAGCTTGGAACCGTACTCTGGAAACACCATATATTTT.

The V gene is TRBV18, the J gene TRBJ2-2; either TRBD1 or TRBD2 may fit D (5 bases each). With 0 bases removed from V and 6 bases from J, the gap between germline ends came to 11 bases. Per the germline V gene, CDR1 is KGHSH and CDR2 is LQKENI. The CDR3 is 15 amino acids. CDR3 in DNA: TGTGCCAGCTCACCACCCCCTAGGGGACCCGGGGAGCTGTTTTTT. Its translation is CASSPPPRGPGELFF.

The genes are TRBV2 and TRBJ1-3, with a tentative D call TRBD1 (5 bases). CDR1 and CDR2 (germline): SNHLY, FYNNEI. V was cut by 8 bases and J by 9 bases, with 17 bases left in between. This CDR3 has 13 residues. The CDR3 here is CASARGLGTTIYF. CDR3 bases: TGTGCCAGCGCGCGGGGACTAGGTACCACCATATATTTT.

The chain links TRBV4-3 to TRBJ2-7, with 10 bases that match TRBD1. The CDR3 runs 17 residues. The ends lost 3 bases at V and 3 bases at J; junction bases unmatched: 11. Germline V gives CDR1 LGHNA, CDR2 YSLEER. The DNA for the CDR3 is TGCGCCAGCAGCCATAAATCCCCGGGACAGGGGAGCTACGAGCAGTACTTC. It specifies CASSHKSPGQGSYEQYF.

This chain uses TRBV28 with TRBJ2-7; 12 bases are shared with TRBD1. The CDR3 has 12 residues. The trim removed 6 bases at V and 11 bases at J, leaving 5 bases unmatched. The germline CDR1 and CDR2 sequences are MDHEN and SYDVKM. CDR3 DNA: TGTGCCAGCAGCATCGGGACAGGGGGCGAGTACTTC. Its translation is CASSIGTGGEYF.

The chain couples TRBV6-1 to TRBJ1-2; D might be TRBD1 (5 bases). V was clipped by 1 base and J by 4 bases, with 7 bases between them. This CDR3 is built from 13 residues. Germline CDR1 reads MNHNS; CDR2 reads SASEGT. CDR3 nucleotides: TGTGCCAGCAGTGAAGGGGGGTCCTATGGCTACACCTTC. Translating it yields CASSEGGSYGYTF.

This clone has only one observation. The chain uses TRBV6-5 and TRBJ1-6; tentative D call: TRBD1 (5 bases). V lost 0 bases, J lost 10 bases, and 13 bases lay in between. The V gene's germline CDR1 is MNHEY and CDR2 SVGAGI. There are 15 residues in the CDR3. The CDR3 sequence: CASSYSTGGGSPLHF. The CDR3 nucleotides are TGTGCCAGCAGTTACTCGACCGGTGGGGGGTCACCCCTCCACTTT.

DNA of the CDR3: TGTGCCAGCAGCCCCCTAAGAGCGCAGGGCTACGAGCAGTACTTC. Its protein is CASSPLRAQGYEQYF. The chain combines TRBV14 with TRBJ2-7, with D tentatively TRBD1 (5 bases). The CDR3 runs to 15 residues. Trimming cost V 4 bases and J 3 bases, with 16 bases left between them. CDR1 is SGHDN, CDR2 FVKESK, per germline.